The entry below gives a single T cell receptor (beta chain) sequence along with its context. The data were produced by immunoSEQ multiplex PCR, yet TCRdb's version contains in-frame clones alone and is incomplete. This table has about 220,000 clones, approximately 83% appearing once. The data belong to a study of blood T cell repertoires in COVID-19. This clonotype was sampled from a woman between 35 and 50 years old with acute COVID-19. Sequences were obtained from PBMCs or T cells enriched from blood (not recorded which).

In DNA, the CDR3 is TGTGCCAGGGACACTAGCGGGAGTCTGGGGGCCTACAATGAGCAGTTCTTC. Its protein is CARDTSGSLGAYNEQFF. The gene calls are TRBV4-2 and TRBJ2-1; 11 bases are shared with TRBD2. The J segment lost 2 bases and the V segment lost 9 bases, leaving 12 bases of the junction unmatched. Germline CDR1 is LGHNA and CDR2 is YNFKEQ. The CDR3 has 17 residues.